This TCR beta chain is drawn from a study of Tregs in tolerant kidney transplant recipients. General study points: The most relevant donor-specific Treg TCRbeta repertoire apparently came from expansion with activated donor B cells. Tolerant patients' donor-specific Tregs expanded beyond overall Tregs, suggesting antigen-driven growth.

Recipients received nonmyeloablative bone marrow transplants from related graft donors, with transient mixed chimerism. Unstimulated regulatory T cells (CD4+CD25+CD127-), CD4+CD25- non-regulatory cells, CD4 and CD8 cells were FACS-sorted from thawed PBMCs. Clones were sequenced by immunoSEQ multiplex PCR, and TCRdb holds only the in-frame ones, with some missing. The sample has nearly 15,000 clones, and its top ten clones hold around 3.8%. About this clone itself: What it binds is not known. The read ends 3 residues before the CDR3 terminus; that terminus is restored from the germline J gene.

Germline V gene sequence: CDR1 KGHSH, CDR2 LQKENI. V gave up 3 bases and J gave up 9 bases, with 12 bases separating them. This CDR3 has 13 residues. The rearrangement uses TRBV18 and TRBJ2-1, with D possibly being TRBD1 (5 bases). The clonotype comes from a human patient who received a combined kidney and bone marrow transplant. The graft donor may have contributed some T cells. The material was CD4+ T cells from blood (PBMCs), obtained 12 months after the transplant. The DNA read from the CDR3 is TGTGCCAGCTCACCGGCAGGGCCTCGTGAG. It translates to CASSPAGPRE. In full, the CDR3 reads CASSPAGPREQFF.